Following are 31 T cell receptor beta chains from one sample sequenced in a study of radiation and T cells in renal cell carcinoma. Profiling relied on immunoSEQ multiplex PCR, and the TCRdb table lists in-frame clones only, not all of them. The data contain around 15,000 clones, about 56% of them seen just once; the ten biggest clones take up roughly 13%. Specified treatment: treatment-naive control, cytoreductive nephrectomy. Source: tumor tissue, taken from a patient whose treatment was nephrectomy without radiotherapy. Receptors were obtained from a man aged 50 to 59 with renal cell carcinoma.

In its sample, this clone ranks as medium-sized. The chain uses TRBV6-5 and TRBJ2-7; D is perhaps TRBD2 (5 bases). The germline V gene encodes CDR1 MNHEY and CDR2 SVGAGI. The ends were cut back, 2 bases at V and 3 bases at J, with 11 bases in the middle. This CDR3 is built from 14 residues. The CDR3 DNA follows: TGTGCCAGCAGTTACAAAGGACGGGGCTACGAGCAGTACTTC. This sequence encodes CASSYKGRGYEQYF.

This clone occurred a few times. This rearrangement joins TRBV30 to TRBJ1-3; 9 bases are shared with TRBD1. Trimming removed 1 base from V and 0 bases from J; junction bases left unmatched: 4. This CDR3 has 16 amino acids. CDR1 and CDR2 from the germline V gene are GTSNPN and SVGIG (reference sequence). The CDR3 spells CAWSGGQGGSGNTIYF. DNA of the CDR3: TGTGCCTGGAGTGGGGGACAGGGAGGCTCTGGAAACACCATATATTTT.

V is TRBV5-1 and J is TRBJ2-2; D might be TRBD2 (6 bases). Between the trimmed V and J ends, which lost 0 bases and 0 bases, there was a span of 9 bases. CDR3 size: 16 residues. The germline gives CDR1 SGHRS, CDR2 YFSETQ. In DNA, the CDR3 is TGCGCCAGCAGCTTGGGGGCGGGGCCGAACACCGGGGAGCTGTTTTTT. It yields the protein CASSLGAGPNTGELFF.

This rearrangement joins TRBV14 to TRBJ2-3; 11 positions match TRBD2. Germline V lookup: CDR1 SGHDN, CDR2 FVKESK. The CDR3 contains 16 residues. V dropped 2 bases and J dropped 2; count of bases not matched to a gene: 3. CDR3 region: CASSQTSGRYTDTQYF. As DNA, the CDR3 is TGTGCCAGCAGCCAAACTAGCGGGAGATACACAGATACGCAGTATTTT.

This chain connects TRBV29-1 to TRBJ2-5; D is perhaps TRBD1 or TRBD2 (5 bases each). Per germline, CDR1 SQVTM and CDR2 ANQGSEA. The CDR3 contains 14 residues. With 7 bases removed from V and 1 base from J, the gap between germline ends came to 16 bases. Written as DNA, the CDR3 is TGCAGCGCCGAAGTGGGGACCTTCCAAGAGACCCAGTACTTC. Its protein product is CSAEVGTFQETQYF.

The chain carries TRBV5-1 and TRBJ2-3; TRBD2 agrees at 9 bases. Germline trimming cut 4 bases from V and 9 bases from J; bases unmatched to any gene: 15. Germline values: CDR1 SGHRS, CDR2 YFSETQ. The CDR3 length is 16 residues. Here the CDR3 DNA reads TGCGCCAGCAGCCCGGATAGCGGGGGCCAGATGGGGACGCAGTATTTT. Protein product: CASSPDSGGQMGTQYF.

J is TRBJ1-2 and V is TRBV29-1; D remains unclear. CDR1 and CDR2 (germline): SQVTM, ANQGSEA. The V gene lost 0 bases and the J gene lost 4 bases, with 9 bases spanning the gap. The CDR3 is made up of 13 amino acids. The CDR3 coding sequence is TGCAGCGTTGAAGATATGGAGTCCTATGGCTACACCTTC. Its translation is CSVEDMESYGYTF.

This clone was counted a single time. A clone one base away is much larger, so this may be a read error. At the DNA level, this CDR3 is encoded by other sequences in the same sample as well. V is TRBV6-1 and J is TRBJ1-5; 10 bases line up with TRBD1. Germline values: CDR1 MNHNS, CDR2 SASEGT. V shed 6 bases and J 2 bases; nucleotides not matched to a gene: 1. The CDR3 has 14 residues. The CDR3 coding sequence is TGTGCCAGCAGCGGGACAGGGGGCAATCAGCCCCAGCATTTT. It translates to CASSGTGGNQPQHF.

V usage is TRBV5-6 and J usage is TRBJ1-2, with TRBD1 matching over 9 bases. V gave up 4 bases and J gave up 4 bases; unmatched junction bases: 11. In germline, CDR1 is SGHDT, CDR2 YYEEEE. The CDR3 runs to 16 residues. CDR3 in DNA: TGTGCCAGCAGCAGTCACCGGGACAGGGTGTTCTATGGCTACACCTTC. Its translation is CASSSHRDRVFYGYTF.

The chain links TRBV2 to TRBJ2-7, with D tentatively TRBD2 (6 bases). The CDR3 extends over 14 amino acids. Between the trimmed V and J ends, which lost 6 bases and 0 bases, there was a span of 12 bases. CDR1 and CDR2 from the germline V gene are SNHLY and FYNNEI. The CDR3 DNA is TGTGCCAGCAGCCCAACCGGGAGCTCCTACGAGCAGTACTTC. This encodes CASSPTGSSYEQYF.

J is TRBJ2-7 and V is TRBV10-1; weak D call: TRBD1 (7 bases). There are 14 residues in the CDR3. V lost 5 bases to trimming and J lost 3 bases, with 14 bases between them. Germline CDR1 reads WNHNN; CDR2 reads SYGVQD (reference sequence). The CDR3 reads CASSIGQGGYEQYF. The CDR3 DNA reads TGCGCCAGCAGTATCGGCCAGGGGGGCTACGAGCAGTACTTC.

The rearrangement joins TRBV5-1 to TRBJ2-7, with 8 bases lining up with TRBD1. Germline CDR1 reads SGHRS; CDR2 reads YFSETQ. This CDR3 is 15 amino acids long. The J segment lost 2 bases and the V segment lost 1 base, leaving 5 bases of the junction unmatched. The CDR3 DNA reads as TGCGCCAGCAGCTTGACCGGGACAGGCGCCTACGAGCAGTACTTC. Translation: CASSLTGTGAYEQYF.

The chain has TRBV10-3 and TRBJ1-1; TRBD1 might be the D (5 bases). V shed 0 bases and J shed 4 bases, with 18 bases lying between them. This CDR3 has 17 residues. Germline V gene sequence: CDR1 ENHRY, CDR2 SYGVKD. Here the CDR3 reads CAISESETDREGTEAFF. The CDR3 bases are TGTGCCATCAGTGAGTCGGAGACTGACAGAGAGGGCACTGAAGCTTTCTTT.

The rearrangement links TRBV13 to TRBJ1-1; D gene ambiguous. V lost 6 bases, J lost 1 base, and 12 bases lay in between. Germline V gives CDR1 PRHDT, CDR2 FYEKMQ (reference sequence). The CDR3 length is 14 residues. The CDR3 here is CASRGEGKNTEAFF. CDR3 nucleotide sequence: TGTGCCAGCAGAGGTGAGGGTAAGAACACTGAAGCTTTCTTT.

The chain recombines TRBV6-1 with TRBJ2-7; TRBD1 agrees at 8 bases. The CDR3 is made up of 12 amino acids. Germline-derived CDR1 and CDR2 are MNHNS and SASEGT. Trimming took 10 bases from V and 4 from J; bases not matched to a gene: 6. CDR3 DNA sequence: TGTGCCACCAACAGGGGGGCGTACGAGCAGTACTTC. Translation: CATNRGAYEQYF.

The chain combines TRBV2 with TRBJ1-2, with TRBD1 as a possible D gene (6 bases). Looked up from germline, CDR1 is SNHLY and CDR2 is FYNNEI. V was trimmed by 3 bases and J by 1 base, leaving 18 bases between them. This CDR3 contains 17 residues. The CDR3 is CASSDPRQVEVNYGYTF. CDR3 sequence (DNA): TGTGCCAGCAGTGACCCAAGACAGGTAGAGGTTAACTATGGCTACACCTTC.

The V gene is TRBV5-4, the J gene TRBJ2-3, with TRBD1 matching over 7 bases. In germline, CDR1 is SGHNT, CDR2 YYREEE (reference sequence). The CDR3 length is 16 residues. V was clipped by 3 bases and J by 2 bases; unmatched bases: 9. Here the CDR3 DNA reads TGTGCCAGCAGCTCCCCAGGGACAGCTACCACAGATACGCAGTATTTT. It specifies CASSSPGTATTDTQYF.

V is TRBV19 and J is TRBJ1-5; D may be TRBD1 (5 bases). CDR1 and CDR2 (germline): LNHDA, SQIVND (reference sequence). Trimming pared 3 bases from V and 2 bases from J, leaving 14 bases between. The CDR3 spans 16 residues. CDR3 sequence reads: CASSIRRVGGNQPQHF. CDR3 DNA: TGTGCCAGTAGTATCCGGAGGGTGGGGGGCAATCAGCCCCAGCATTTT.

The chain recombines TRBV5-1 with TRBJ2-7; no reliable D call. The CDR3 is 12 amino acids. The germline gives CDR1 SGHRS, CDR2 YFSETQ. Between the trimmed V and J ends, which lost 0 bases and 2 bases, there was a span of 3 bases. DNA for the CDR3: TGCGCCAGCAGCTTGGAACCCTACGAGCAGTACTTC. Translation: CASSLEPYEQYF.

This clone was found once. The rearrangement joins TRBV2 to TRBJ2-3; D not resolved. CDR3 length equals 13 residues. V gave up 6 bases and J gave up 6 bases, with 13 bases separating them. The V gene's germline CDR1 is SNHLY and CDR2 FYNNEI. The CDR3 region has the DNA TGTGCCAGCAGCCCGCAGGTCCGGGATACGCAGTATTTT. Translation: CASSPQVRDTQYF.

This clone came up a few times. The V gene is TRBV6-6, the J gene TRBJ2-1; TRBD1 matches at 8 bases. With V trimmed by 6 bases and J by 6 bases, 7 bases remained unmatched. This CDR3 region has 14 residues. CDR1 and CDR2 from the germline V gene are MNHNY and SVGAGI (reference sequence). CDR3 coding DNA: TGTGCCAGCAGCCAACCGACAGGGGTCAATGAGCAGTTCTTC. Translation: CASSQPTGVNEQFF.

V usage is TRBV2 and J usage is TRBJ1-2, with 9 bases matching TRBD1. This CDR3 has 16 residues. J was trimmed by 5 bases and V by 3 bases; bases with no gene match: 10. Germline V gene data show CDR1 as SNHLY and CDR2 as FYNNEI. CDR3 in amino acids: CASSDRWGQGQYGYTF. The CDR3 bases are TGTGCCAGCAGTGATAGGTGGGGACAGGGACAATATGGCTACACCTTC.

The CDR3 reads CASSPQLGHAGELFF. As DNA, the CDR3 is TGCGCCAGCAGCCCCCAATTAGGACACGCCGGGGAGCTGTTTTTT. J is TRBJ2-2 and V is TRBV5-1, with TRBD1 as a possible D gene (5 bases). CDR1 SGHRS and CDR2 YFSETQ come from the germline V gene. V lost 4 bases, J lost 6 bases, and 16 bases lay in between. This CDR3 contains 15 residues.

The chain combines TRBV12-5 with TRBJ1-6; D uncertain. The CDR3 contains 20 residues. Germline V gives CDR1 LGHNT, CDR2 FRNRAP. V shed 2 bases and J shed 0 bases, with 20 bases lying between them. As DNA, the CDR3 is TGTGCTAGTGGTTTGACGACCGTCGTTCGTACTAGCTCCTATAATTCACCCCTCCACTTT. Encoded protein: CASGLTTVVRTSSYNSPLHF.

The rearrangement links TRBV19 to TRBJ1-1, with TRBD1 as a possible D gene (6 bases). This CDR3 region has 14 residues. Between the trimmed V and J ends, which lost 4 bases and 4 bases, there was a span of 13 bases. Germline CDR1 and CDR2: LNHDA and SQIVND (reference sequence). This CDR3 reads CASSNGGHSTEAFF. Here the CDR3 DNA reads TGTGCCAGTAGTAACGGGGGGCATAGCACTGAAGCTTTCTTT.

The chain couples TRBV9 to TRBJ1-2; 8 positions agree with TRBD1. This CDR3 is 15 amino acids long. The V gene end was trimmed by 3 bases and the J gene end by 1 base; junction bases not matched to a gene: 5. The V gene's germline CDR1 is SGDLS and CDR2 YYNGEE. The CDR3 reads CASSDTGGFNYGYTF. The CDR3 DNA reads TGTGCCAGCAGCGACACAGGGGGTTTTAACTATGGCTACACCTTC.

For the CDR3, the DNA is TGTGCCAGCAGCCGGGACAGGGGCTACGAGCAGTACTTC. Translated: CASSRDRGYEQYF. The rearrangement links TRBV6-5 to TRBJ2-7; 10 bases map to TRBD1. The CDR3 length is 13 residues. CDR1 is MNHEY, CDR2 SVGAGI, per germline. Germline trimming cut 6 bases from V and 3 bases from J; bases unmatched to any gene: 2.

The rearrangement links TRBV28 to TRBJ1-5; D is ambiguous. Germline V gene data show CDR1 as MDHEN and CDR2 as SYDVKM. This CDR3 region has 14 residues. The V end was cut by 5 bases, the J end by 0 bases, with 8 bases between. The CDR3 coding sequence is TGTGCCAGCAGTCCGCCATATAGCAATCAGCCCCAGCATTTT. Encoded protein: CASSPPYSNQPQHF.

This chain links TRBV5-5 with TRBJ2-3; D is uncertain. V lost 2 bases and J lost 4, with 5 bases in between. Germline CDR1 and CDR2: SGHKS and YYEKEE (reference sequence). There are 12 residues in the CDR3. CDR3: CASSFMADTQYF. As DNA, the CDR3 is TGTGCCAGCAGCTTCATGGCAGATACGCAGTATTTT.

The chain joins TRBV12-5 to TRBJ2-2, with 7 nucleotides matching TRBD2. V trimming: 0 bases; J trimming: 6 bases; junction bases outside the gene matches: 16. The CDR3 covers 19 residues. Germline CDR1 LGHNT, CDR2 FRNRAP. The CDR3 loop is CASGLVLDGGIQLAGELFF. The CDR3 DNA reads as TGTGCTAGTGGTTTGGTGCTTGACGGGGGGATACAACTCGCCGGGGAGCTGTTTTTT.

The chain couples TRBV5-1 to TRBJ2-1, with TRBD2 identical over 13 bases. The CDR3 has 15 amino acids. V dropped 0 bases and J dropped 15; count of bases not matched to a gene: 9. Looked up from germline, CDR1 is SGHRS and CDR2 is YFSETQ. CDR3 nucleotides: TGCGCCAGCAGCTTGGGAACTAGCGGGGGGGACAAGTCGTTCTTC. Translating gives CASSLGTSGGDKSFF.